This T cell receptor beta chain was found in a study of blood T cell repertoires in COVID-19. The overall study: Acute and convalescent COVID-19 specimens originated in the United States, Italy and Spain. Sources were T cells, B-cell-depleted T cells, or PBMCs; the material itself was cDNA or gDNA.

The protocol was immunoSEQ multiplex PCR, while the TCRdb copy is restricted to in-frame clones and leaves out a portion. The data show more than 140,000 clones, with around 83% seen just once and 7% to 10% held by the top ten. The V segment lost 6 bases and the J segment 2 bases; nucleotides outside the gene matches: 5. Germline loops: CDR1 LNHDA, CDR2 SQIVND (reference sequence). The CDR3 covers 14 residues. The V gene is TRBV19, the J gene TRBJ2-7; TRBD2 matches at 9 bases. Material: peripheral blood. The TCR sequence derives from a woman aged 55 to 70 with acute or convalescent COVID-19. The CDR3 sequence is CASRPTSGTYEQYF. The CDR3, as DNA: TGTGCCAGTAGACCGACTAGCGGAACCTACGAGCAGTACTTC.